Following are 6 T cell receptor beta chains from one sample sequenced in a study of cytomegalovirus exposure and HLA in healthy donors (dated by TCRdb to the late 2010s). Library method: the immunoSEQ multiplex PCR assay. For the multiplex PCR, a mixture combining 60 forward primers for TCR Vbeta segments and 13 reverse primers for TCR Jbeta segments was used. Sourced from immuneACCESS, this table was stored by TCRdb with only in-frame sequences that have V and J called. A share of the clones is absent; for the studies checked, an unresolved V gene accounts for under half, and the remainder has no known explanation. The sample yields over 90,000 clones; approximately 75% were counted once. In total, the top ten clones hold around 3.1% of the sample. What was sequenced was PBMCs. All receptors derive from a female donor in good health and CMV-seropositive.

V is TRBV29-1 and J is TRBJ1-6, with 7 bases aligning to TRBD1. Germline lookup yields CDR1 SQVTM and CDR2 ANQGSEA. After removal of 2 bases from V and 5 bases from J, the junction contained 9 bases not matched to a gene. This CDR3 comprises 16 residues. CDR3 residues: CSVECQDRSNNSPLHF. In DNA, the CDR3 is TGCAGCGTTGAATGTCAGGACAGGTCGAATAATTCACCCCTCCACTTT.

The chain couples TRBV2 to TRBJ1-6, with 9 bases matching TRBD1. The germline CDR1 and CDR2 sequences are SNHLY and FYNNEI. The CDR3 extends over 16 amino acids. The V gene end was trimmed by 6 bases and the J gene end by 4 bases; junction bases not matched to a gene: 7. The CDR3 is CASSLMTGGYNSPLHF. DNA for the CDR3: TGTGCCAGCAGCCTAATGACAGGGGGTTATAATTCACCCCTCCACTTT.

J is TRBJ1-4 and V is TRBV27, with D possibly matching TRBD1 (5 bases). Deletions cut 6 bases from V and 2 bases from J, with 10 bases between. Germline CDR1 MNHEY, CDR2 SMNVEV (reference sequence). CDR3 length: 14 amino acids. The CDR3 DNA is TGTGCCAGCAGGGCGGGGGACACTAATGAAAAACTGTTTTTT. Amino acids: CASRAGDTNEKLFF.

This clone was seen only a few times. V gene TRBV6-1 combines with J gene TRBJ1-1; D unclear. CDR1 is MNHNS, CDR2 SASEGT, per germline. This CDR3 has 14 residues. Between the trimmed V and J ends, which lost 3 bases and 3 bases, there was a span of 11 bases. CDR3 nucleotide sequence: TGTGCCAGCAGTGAGGGTTTAGCCGACACTGAAGCTTTCTTT. The encoded protein is CASSEGLADTEAFF.

This sequence joins TRBV7-8 and TRBJ2-7; 10 bases line up with TRBD1. CDR3 length equals 18 residues. The germline V gene encodes CDR1 SGHVS and CDR2 FQNEAQ. The junction had 16 bases not matched to a gene; V was cut back by 5 bases and J by 3 bases. This CDR3 is CASSPTPAIRTGGYEQYF. For the CDR3, the DNA is TGTGCCAGCAGCCCCACGCCCGCAATCAGGACAGGGGGCTACGAGCAGTACTTC.

The V call is TRBV28, the J call TRBJ2-1; 8 bases are a match to TRBD1. V shed 1 base and J 2 bases; nucleotides not matched to a gene: 4. The germline CDR1 and CDR2 sequences are MDHEN and SYDVKM. The CDR3 totals 16 residues. In nucleotides, the CDR3 is TGTGCCAGCAGTTTATCAGGACAGGGCCCCTACAATGAGCAGTTCTTC. The encoded protein is CASSLSGQGPYNEQFF.